One T cell receptor (beta chain) is described in this entry. Its antigen is unknown. V dropped 5 bases and J dropped 2 bases, with 16 bases sitting between them. The CDR3 extends over 17 amino acids. The sample is drawn from a study of T cell repertoires in cytomegalovirus infection. TCRdb processed the reads anew with MiXCR; each CDR3 protein has one entry. The sample carries a few hundred thousand distinct CDR3 sequences, roughly 42% recorded once. The chain combines TRBV12-3 or TRBV12-4 with TRBJ1-6; D is uncertain. Here the sequenced sample was cultured PBMCs, taken from culture after CMV antigen stimulation. The clonotype was recovered from a human donor in good health (CMV status not recorded). Some clones in this sample may be carry-over from other donors' samples. Written as DNA, the CDR3 is TGTGCCAGCAGTCCCGAGCCACGAGGCGCCTATAATTCACCCCTCCACTTT. Translated: CASSPEPRGAYNSPLHF.